A selection of T cell receptor beta chains follows, all from one sample in a study of identical twins. TCRdb processed the 5' RACE reads anew with MiXCR; each CDR3 protein has one entry. Of around 550,000 distinct CDR3 sequences in the sample, about 15% were seen once. These data were also filed under a second study, of yellow fever vaccine responses in identical twins.

Sequencing used CD4+ T cells sorted from blood. All receptors come from a woman aged 18-29 years in good health. The CDR3 runs from the conserved cysteine through the conserved F or W. The D gene is left open where the match is weak. Rows may omit the clone size; those that give it use once, few, many or a size class.

TRBV6-1	TRBJ2-2	.	.	TGTGCCAGCAGTGAATTTCGGCAGGGGTCCACCGGGGAGCTGTTTTTT	CASSEFRQGSTGELFF
TRBV4-1	TRBJ2-3	TRBD2	few	TGCGCCAGCAATCCTCGGGGGGGGGACACAGATACGCAGTATTTT	CASNPRGGDTDTQYF
TRBV7-6	TRBJ2-3	.	.	TGTGCCAGCAGCCGGGGGTTGCGGGGCAGCCGAGATACGCAGTATTTT	CASSRGLRGSRDTQYF
TRBV12-3/TRBV12-4	TRBJ2-1	.	.	TGTGCCAGCAGTCCGGCGGAACTAGCATGGGCTAATGAGCAGTTCTTC	CASSPAELAWANEQFF
TRBV19	TRBJ2-1	TRBD2	.	TGTGCCAGTAGTCGTAAAACGGGAGGATCCTACAATGAGCAGTTCTTC	CASSRKTGGSYNEQFF
TRBV27	TRBJ1-6	.	few	TGTGCCAGCAGCGACAGTTACTATAATTCACCCCTCCACTTT	CASSDSYYNSPLHF
TRBV4-1	TRBJ2-7	.	few	TGCGCCAGCAGCCAAGGGATCCTGGACGAGCAGTACTTC	CASSQGILDEQYF
TRBV29-1	TRBJ2-4	.	.	TGCAGCGTTGTGGGGGTTGCAGGGGGGAAAAACATTCAGTACTTC	CSVVGVAGGKNIQYF
TRBV7-8	TRBJ2-6	.	many	TGTGCCAGCAGTACAGGGGCCAACGTCCTGACTTTC	CASSTGANVLTF
TRBV20-1	TRBJ2-2	TRBD2	.	TGCAGTGCTAGGGCAGCGGGAGCCGGCACCGGGGAGCTGTTTTTT	CSARAAGAGTGELFF